This T cell receptor (beta chain) was documented in a study of T cell repertoires in cytomegalovirus infection. Study as a whole: Carrying CMV and the relevant HLA type showed in public TCR beta signatures.

V lost 2 bases to trimming and J lost 4 bases, with 33 bases between them. The CDR3 totals 21 residues. Per germline, CDR1 SGHNT and CDR2 YYREEE (reference sequence). On this clonotype itself: Its antigen remains unidentified.

TCRdb redid the calling of the reads with MiXCR, one entry per CDR3 protein. The sample yields about 770,000 distinct CDR3 sequences, around 29% seen once. The chain uses TRBV5-4 and TRBJ1-1; possibly TRBD1 for D (5 bases). The input for sequencing was cultured CD8+ T cells from PBMCs, taken from culture after CMV antigen stimulation. The TCR originated in a human donor in good health (CMV status not recorded). Some clones in this sample may be carry-over from other donors' samples. The CDR3 sequence is CASSLRQPPPFIAGIGTEAFF. The DNA for the CDR3 is TGTGCCAGCAGCTTAAGACAGCCCCCGCCCTTTATCGCCGGAATAGGCACTGAAGCTTTCTTT.